This T cell receptor beta chain was identified during a study of blood T cell repertoires in COVID-19. In the study overall: Acute and convalescent COVID-19 specimens originated in the United States, Italy and Spain. T cells, B-cell-depleted T cells, or PBMCs provided the cDNA or gDNA that served as material.

The authors' processing: Amplification of reference gene primers was used by the study to estimate nucleated cell counts. Sequenced by immunoSEQ multiplex PCR; TCRdb stores in-frame clones only, minus some. That table gives V, J and clone size, and the DNA gave D and trimming. The sample consists of approximately 150,000 clones, 84% of them appearing once. This clonotype was obtained from a man aged 65 to 79 with acute or convalescent COVID-19. The specimen sequenced was peripheral blood.

The CDR3 region has the DNA TGTGCCAGCAGTTCCCGACTAGCGGGAGCTAGCACAGATACGCAGTATTTT. This encodes CASSSRLAGASTDTQYF. The chain links TRBV13 to TRBJ2-3; 12 bases fit TRBD2. In germline, CDR1 is PRHDT, CDR2 FYEKMQ (reference sequence). The CDR3 contains 17 residues. V dropped 6 bases and J dropped 0; count of bases not matched to a gene: 7.